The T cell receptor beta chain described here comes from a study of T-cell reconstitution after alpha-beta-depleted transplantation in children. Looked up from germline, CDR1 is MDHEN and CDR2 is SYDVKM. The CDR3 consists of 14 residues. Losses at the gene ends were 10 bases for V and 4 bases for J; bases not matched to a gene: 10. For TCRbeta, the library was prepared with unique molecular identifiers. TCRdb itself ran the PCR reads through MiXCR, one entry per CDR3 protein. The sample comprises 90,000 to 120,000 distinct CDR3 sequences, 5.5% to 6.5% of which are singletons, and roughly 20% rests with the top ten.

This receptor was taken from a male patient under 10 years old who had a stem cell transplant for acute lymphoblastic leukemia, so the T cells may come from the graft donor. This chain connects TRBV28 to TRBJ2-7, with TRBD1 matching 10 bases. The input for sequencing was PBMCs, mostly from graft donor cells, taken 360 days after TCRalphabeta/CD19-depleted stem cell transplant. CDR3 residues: CATLRDRGLYEQYF. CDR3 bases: TGTGCCACCCTCCGGGACAGGGGTTTGTACGAGCAGTACTTC.